The 6 T cell receptor beta chains given below trace back to one sample, sequenced in a study of beta chain features in type 1 diabetes. The investigators reverse transcribed all of the isolated RNA, so they sequenced expressed TCRB transcripts. Libraries were prepared by immunoSEQ multiplex PCR; TCRdb keeps only in-frame clonotypes and omits some of them. Here the sample spans under 450,000 clones, 11% to 15% being singletons. The sample comprised naive CD4+ T cells from blood. The receptor set was obtained from a man aged 30 to 45 in good health.

This clone was picked up a small number of times. The V gene is TRBV6-6, the J gene TRBJ1-1; D gene uncertain. V dropped 5 bases and J dropped 3 bases, with 10 bases sitting between them. The V gene's germline CDR1 is MNHNY and CDR2 SVGAGI (reference sequence). The CDR3 is 13 amino acids. The CDR3 bases are TGTGCCAGCAGTGCCGGACGCTACACTGAAGCTTTCTTT. It translates to CASSAGRYTEAFF.

The CDR3 DNA reads as TGTGCCAGCAGTAGGACACTGGGAAATGAGCAGTTCTTC. Translating it yields CASSRTLGNEQFF. The chain recombines TRBV6-6 with TRBJ2-1, with D tentatively TRBD1 (5 bases). V dropped 5 bases and J dropped 7 bases, with 12 bases sitting between them. This CDR3 spans 13 amino acids. Germline V lookup: CDR1 MNHNY, CDR2 SVGAGI (reference sequence).

This sequence joins TRBV20-1 and TRBJ2-5; D uncertain. Per germline, CDR1 DFQATT and CDR2 SNEGSKA (reference sequence). V lost 6 bases, J lost 1 base, and 6 bases lay in between. The CDR3 is made up of 11 amino acids. The CDR3 reads CSAYGQETQYF. The CDR3 bases are TGCAGTGCATATGGCCAAGAGACCCAGTACTTC.

This clone was observed a few times. The rearrangement joins TRBV27 to TRBJ1-5; 8 bases fit TRBD1. Trimming removed 8 bases from V and 1 base from J; junction bases left unmatched: 10. Germline CDR1 and CDR2: MNHEY and SMNVEV (reference sequence). This CDR3 comprises 16 residues. CDR3 protein: CASRTIRGQSNQPQHF. Written as DNA, the CDR3 is TGTGCCAGCCGAACGATCAGGGGGCAGAGCAATCAGCCCCAGCATTTT.

This clone was counted between two and nine times. The CDR3: CASSQVPSGRGGETQYF. The CDR3, as DNA: TGTGCCAGCAGCCAAGTCCCTAGCGGGAGGGGAGGAGAGACCCAGTACTTC. The rearrangement links TRBV4-2 to TRBJ2-5; 12 bases are a match to TRBD2. The CDR3 consists of 17 residues. The ends lost 1 base at V and 4 bases at J; junction bases unmatched: 7. The germline V gene has CDR1 LGHNA and CDR2 YNFKEQ.

This clone turned up a few times. This chain links TRBV25-1 with TRBJ2-1; 8 bases are a match to TRBD2. With V trimmed by 4 bases and J by 1 base, 9 bases remained unmatched. The length of the CDR3 is 17 residues. Germline CDR1 reads MGHDK; CDR2 reads SYGVNS. CDR3 sequence: CASSGLAGLHSYNEQFF. DNA of the CDR3: TGTGCCAGCAGTGGCCTAGCGGGCCTTCATTCCTACAATGAGCAGTTCTTC.